This TCR beta chain comes out of a study of blood T cell repertoires in COVID-19. Overall study: From T cells, B-cell-depleted T cells, or PBMCs came the material, which was cDNA or gDNA.

Only in-frame clones appear in the TCRdb table, and some are missing; sequencing was by immunoSEQ multiplex PCR. The sample has 270,000 or so clones; approximately 90% are singletons. The CDR3 is 15 residues long. Germline V gene sequence: CDR1 MNHEY, CDR2 SVGAGI. The V end was cut by 5 bases, the J end by 5 bases, with 18 bases between. J is TRBJ1-2 and V is TRBV6-5, with a tentative D call TRBD1 (5 bases). The clonotype originates from a woman aged 25 to 45 with active or convalescent COVID-19. The specimen sequenced was peripheral blood. The CDR3 here is CASSPQPGGLYGYTF. CDR3 DNA: TGTGCCAGCAGTCCTCAACCCGGGGGTTTGTATGGCTACACCTTC.